This T cell receptor (beta chain) was observed in a study of beta chain features in type 1 diabetes. The wider study: Regarding age, gender and cell yields, patients proved similar to healthy donors.

Study-level results: TCRB repertoires of naive, central memory and Treg cells appeared more similar among patients than among healthy donors. Among patients with Type 1 diabetes, TCRB CDR3s were moderately but significantly shorter in every one of the four CD4+ subsets.

A single heparinised draw of approximately 110 mL on average was taken per donor. TCRB transcripts that were expressed got sequenced, as all of the isolated RNA had been reverse transcribed. Some clones are missing from TCRdb's copy, which holds only in-frame ones; the method was immunoSEQ multiplex PCR. This repertoire shows about 710,000 clones, over 12% found once; its top ten account for just under 0.04%. This clone showed up just a few times. Its antigen is undetermined. The same CDR3 also results from other DNA sequences found in this sample. This TCR came from a man younger than 30 with type 1 diabetes. Specimen: naive CD4+ T cells from blood.

The CDR3 loop is CASSLGSGNTIYF. The CDR3 nucleotides are TGTGCCAGCAGCTTAGGTTCTGGAAACACCATATATTTT. The V and J genes are TRBV7-2 and TRBJ1-3; D is unresolved. The CDR3 contains 13 residues. V lost 1 base and J lost 1, with 2 bases in between. The V gene's germline CDR1 is SGHTA and CDR2 FQGNSA. The whole variable domain, remainder taken from reference TRBV7-2 and TRBJ1-3, is GAGVSQSPSNKVTEKGKDVELRCDPISGHTALYWYRQSLGQGLEFLIYFQGNSAPDKSGLPSDRFSAERTGGSVSTLTIQRTQQEDSAVYLCASSLGSGNTIYFGEGSWLTVV.